What follows describes a single T cell receptor beta chain. The antigen is unknown. The data originate from a study of T cells in localized non-small cell lung cancer. Sequenced by immunoSEQ multiplex PCR; TCRdb stores in-frame clones only, minus some. This table holds around 25,000 clones, about 86% found once. From germline, CDR1 is GTSNPN and CDR2 SVGIG (reference sequence). V was cut by 2 bases and J by 2 bases, with 13 bases left in between. CDR3 length equals 15 residues. Points from the study as a whole: Elevated circulating T cell density in blood was associated with longer overall survival. When the top 100 tumor clones were examined, a median about 60 of them also appeared in the adjacent lung, which was paired and uninvolved.

The source of this sequence is a female donor of 60 years or more with stage I lung adenocarcinoma. The sequencing here drew on peripheral blood, taken before any cancer treatment. The V and J genes are TRBV30 and TRBJ1-5; the D is unclear. The CDR3 reads CAWSRGQAGNQPQHF. DNA for the CDR3: TGTGCCTGGAGTCGAGGCCAGGCTGGCAATCAGCCCCAGCATTTT.